This T cell receptor (beta chain) originates from a study of blood T cell repertoires in COVID-19. V was trimmed by 3 bases and J by 0 bases, leaving 8 bases between them. Germline assignment: CDR1 SNHLY and CDR2 FYNNEI. The CDR3 covers 14 residues. In the study's own analysis: Amplification of reference gene primers provided the estimated nucleated cell counts. Sequenced by immunoSEQ multiplex PCR; TCRdb stores in-frame clones only, minus some. Clone size and V and J calls were adopted from that table, with D and trimming inferred from the DNA. Here the sample spans roughly 200,000 clones, around nine tenths being singletons.

This TCR was sampled from a man aged 35 to 55 with active or convalescent COVID-19. Sequencing input: peripheral blood. The gene calls are TRBV2 and TRBJ2-5; the D is unclear. As DNA, the CDR3 is TGTGCCAGCAGTGAGTTCAGCGACCAAGAGACCCAGTACTTC. Translating it yields CASSEFSDQETQYF. Complete variable domain (other parts from reference TRBV2 and TRBJ2-5): EPEVTQTPSHQVTQMGQEVILRCVPISNHLYFYWYRQILGQKVEFLVSFYNNEISEKSEIFDDQFSVERPDGSNFTLKIRSTKLEDSAMYFCASSEFSDQETQYFGPGTRLLVL.